This TCR beta chain originates from a study of T cells in Graves' hyperthyroidism and ophthalmopathy. TCR beta CDR3 regions were amplified from RNA. A first-round RT-PCR of the TCR CDR3 used the HTBI primer set. From the multiplex PCR reads, TCRdb called clonotypes with MiXCR, one entry per CDR3 protein. The top ten clones hold approximately 11% of a sample with 300,000 to 450,000 distinct CDR3 sequences, around 14% of them seen once. V gave up 5 bases and J gave up 0 bases; unmatched junction bases: 10. The CDR3 consists of 17 residues. CDR1 is MNHNS, CDR2 SASEGT, per germline. The sample holds many counts of this clonotype.

The sequence derives from an older woman with Graves' hyperthyroidism. The specimen sequenced was blood. The rearrangement links TRBV6-1 to TRBJ2-4; TRBD2 matches at 7 bases. CDR3 DNA: TGTGCCAGCAGTCCACCCTTTTTAGCGGGAGCCAAAAACATTCAGTACTTC. Amino acids: CASSPPFLAGAKNIQYF.